A selection of T cell receptor beta chains follows, all from one sample in a study of technical replicates of blood from several donors. TCRdb's table, derived via immunoSEQ multiplex PCR, lists solely in-frame clones and lacks some. The data show 70,000 to 85,000 clones, with almost 98% seen just once and 0.15% to 0.2% held by the top ten. The sequenced sample was T cells isolated from PBMCs. The receptors derive from a human donor in good health. CDR3s include the opening cysteine and the closing phenylalanine or tryptophan. Each record gives: J gene, D gene, clone size, V gene, CDR3 protein, CDR3 DNA. A D gene is named only where the DNA matches it firmly. Rows may omit the clone size; those that give it use once, few, many or a size class.

TRBJ2-5 | TRBD1 | NA | TRBV27 | CASSRYSRDRSSETQYF | TGTGCCAGCAGTAGATATTCCCGGGACAGGTCATCCGAGACCCAGTACTTC
TRBJ2-6 | NA | NA | TRBV19 | CASSRAGANVLTF | TGTGCCAGTAGTAGGGCAGGGGCCAACGTCCTGACTTTC
TRBJ2-7 | TRBD1 | NA | TRBV4-1 | CASRGPGQGAYEQYF | TGCGCCAGCAGAGGTCCGGGACAGGGGGCGTACGAGCAGTACTTC
TRBJ2-1 | NA | NA | TRBV7-6 | CASALEVGSYNEQFF | TGTGCCAGCGCGCTCGAGGTAGGATCCTACAATGAGCAGTTCTTC
TRBJ2-5 | TRBD2 | NA | TRBV29-1 | CSVADSGSTETQYF | TGCAGCGTTGCGGATAGCGGGAGTACCGAGACCCAGTACTTC
TRBJ1-1 | TRBD1 | NA | TRBV2 | CASSWTGSSTEAFF | TGTGCCAGCAGTTGGACAGGGTCCTCGACTGAAGCTTTCTTT
TRBJ2-5 | NA | NA | TRBV18 | CASSPTSGETQYF | TGTGCCAGCTCACCGACGTCGGGGGAGACCCAGTACTTC
TRBJ2-7 | NA | NA | TRBV6-1 | CASSGKSRRDYEQYF | TGTGCCAGCAGTGGTAAGTCGAGACGGGACTACGAGCAGTACTTC
TRBJ1-4 | NA | NA | TRBV28 | CASRGQFNEKLFF | TGTGCCAGCCGCGGACAGTTTAATGAAAAACTGTTTTTT
TRBJ2-3 | NA | NA | TRBV4-1 | CASSYLAISTDTQYF | TGCGCCAGCAGCTACCTAGCTATCAGCACAGATACGCAGTATTTT
TRBJ2-1 | TRBD1 | NA | TRBV5-1 | CASSLAVRSGQGGNEQFF | TGCGCCAGCAGCTTGGCCGTCAGGTCGGGACAGGGGGGGAATGAGCAGTTCTTC
TRBJ2-6 | TRBD1 | NA | TRBV27 | CASSSTPGQGAGANVLTF | TGTGCCAGCAGCTCGACGCCGGGACAGGGGGCTGGGGCCAACGTCCTGACTTTC
TRBJ1-1 | NA | NA | TRBV5-1 | CASSLEFSYTEAFF | TGCGCCAGCAGCTTGGAGTTTAGTTACACTGAAGCTTTCTTT
TRBJ1-5 | NA | NA | TRBV2 | CASSPDTSNQPQHF | TGTGCCAGCAGCCCGGACACCAGCAATCAGCCCCAGCATTTT
TRBJ2-2 | NA | NA | TRBV5-1 | CASSPVYRTGELFF | TGCGCCAGCAGCCCGGTCTATCGGACCGGGGAGCTGTTTTTT
TRBJ2-7 | TRBD2 | once | TRBV28 | CASSFLAGGYEQYF | TGTGCCAGCAGTTTTTTAGCGGGAGGCTACGAGCAGTACTTC